Detailed here is one T cell receptor beta chain. Trimming cost V 7 bases and J 0 bases, with 13 bases left between them. There are 16 residues in the CDR3. Germline CDR1 and CDR2: LNHDA and SQIVND (reference sequence). The sample is drawn from a study of blood T cell repertoires in COVID-19. Study background: From T cells, B-cell-depleted T cells, or PBMCs came the material, which was cDNA or gDNA.

Original methodology: Amplification with reference gene primers provided the estimates of nucleated cell counts. Assay: immunoSEQ multiplex PCR; the TCRdb copy retains only in-frame clones and omits some. The V and J calls and clone size are taken from that table; D and trimming were inferred from the DNA. The sample holds about 250,000 clones, around 89% seen once. This TCR came from a woman aged 30 to 39 with COVID-19, enrolled during active disease. The sequenced sample was peripheral blood. The chain carries TRBV19 and TRBJ2-6; no firm D call. CDR3 sequence reads: CASTSRTSSGANVLTF. As DNA, the CDR3 is TGTGCCAGTACCTCCCGAACAAGCTCTGGGGCCAACGTCCTGACTTTC.